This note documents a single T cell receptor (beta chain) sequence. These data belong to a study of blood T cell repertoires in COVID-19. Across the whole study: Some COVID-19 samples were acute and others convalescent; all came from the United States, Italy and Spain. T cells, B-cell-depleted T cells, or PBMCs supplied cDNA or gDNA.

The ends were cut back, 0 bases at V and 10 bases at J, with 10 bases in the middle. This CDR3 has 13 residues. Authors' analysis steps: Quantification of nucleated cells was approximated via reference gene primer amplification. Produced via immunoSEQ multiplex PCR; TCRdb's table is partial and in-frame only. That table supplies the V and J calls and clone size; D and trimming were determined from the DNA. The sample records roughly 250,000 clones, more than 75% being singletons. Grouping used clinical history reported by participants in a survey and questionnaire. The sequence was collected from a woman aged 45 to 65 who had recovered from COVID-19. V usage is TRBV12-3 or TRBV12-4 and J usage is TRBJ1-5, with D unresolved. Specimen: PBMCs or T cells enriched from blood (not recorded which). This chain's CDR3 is CASSLARSHPQHF. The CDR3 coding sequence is TGTGCCAGCAGTTTAGCGCGGTCTCACCCCCAGCATTTT.